This TCR beta chain comes out of a study of graft-versus-host responses after intestinal transplantation. This CDR3 comprises 15 residues. The V gene lost 1 base and the J gene lost 5 bases, with 15 bases spanning the gap. Germline CDR1 SGHRS, CDR2 YFSETQ. Intraepithelial and lamina propria lymphocytes were freed from processed graft tissue. Sequencing was performed with immunoSEQ multiplex PCR; in TCRdb, only in-frame clones are kept and a portion is missing. Here the sample spans 20,000 to 25,000 clones, roughly 79% being singletons. This receptor was identified in a human patient who received an intestinal transplant, so some T cells may come from the graft donor. Material: ileum tissue, obtained 12 days after intestinal transplant. The V and J genes are TRBV5-1 and TRBJ1-2; possibly TRBD1 for D (6 bases). CDR3 protein: CASSLYGRGLYGYTF. DNA of the CDR3: TGCGCCAGCAGCTTGTATGGCAGGGGCCTATATGGCTACACCTTC. Combining the CDR3 with reference TRBV5-1 and TRBJ1-2 gives the whole variable domain KAGVTQTPRYLIKTRGQQVTLSCSPISGHRSVSWYQQTPGQGLQFLFEYFSETQRNKGNFPGRFSGRQFSNSRSEMNVSTLELGDSALYLCASSLYGRGLYGYTFGSGTRLTVV.